The 7 T cell receptor beta chains below come from one sample, sequenced in a study of T cell repertoires in ileal Crohn's disease. Time point in this sample: neoterminal ileum biopsy at postoperative endoscopy, about 6 months after surgery. TCRdb keeps only in-frame clones here, not all; method: immunoSEQ multiplex PCR. The table lists 390 or so clones, roughly four fifths of them singletons, with over 9.5% in the top ten. The sample taken for sequencing was ileal tissue. Every receptor here comes from an adult with Crohn's disease.

This chain links TRBV7-9 with TRBJ2-3, with D unresolved. Germline V gene sequence: CDR1 SEHNR, CDR2 FQNEAQ (reference sequence). The CDR3 runs 14 residues. Between the trimmed V and J ends, which lost 8 bases and 8 bases, there was a span of 20 bases. CDR3 residues: CASYHPPASFTQYF. The CDR3 nucleotides read TGTGCCAGCTACCACCCCCCCGCTAGTTTTACGCAGTATTTT.

This clone was observed a handful of times. The chain recombines TRBV11-2 with TRBJ2-5, with D perhaps matching TRBD1 (6 bases). CDR3 size: 13 residues. V was trimmed by 5 bases and J by 4 bases, leaving 11 bases between them. CDR1 and CDR2 (germline): SGHAT, FQNNGV. The DNA for the CDR3 is TGTGCCAGCAGCATGGGGGCGGGAGAGACCCAGTACTTC. This gives the protein CASSMGAGETQYF.

The gene calls are TRBV7-2 and TRBJ2-4, with D tentatively TRBD1 (6 bases). CDR1 is SGHTA and CDR2 is FQGNSA in the germline V gene. This CDR3 contains 16 residues. The V gene lost 5 bases and the J gene lost 0 bases, with 14 bases spanning the gap. The CDR3 region is CASSRRTELAKNIQYF. The CDR3 DNA is TGTGCCAGCAGCAGGAGGACAGAACTAGCCAAAAACATTCAGTACTTC.

The chain couples TRBV11-1 to TRBJ2-2, with 13 bases lining up with TRBD2. Germline V gene sequence: CDR1 SGHAT, CDR2 FQDESV (reference sequence). The length of the CDR3 is 19 residues. V was clipped by 5 bases and J by 3 bases; unmatched bases: 12. The CDR3 loop reads CASSSSWTSGRSDTGELFF. The CDR3 DNA is TGTGCCAGCAGCAGCTCTTGGACTAGCGGGAGAAGTGACACCGGGGAGCTGTTTTTT.

This clone rates as hyperexpanded. The gene calls are TRBV2 and TRBJ2-5, with D unclear. CDR1 is SNHLY, CDR2 FYNNEI, per germline. Trimming removed 4 bases from V and 1 base from J, with 13 bases in between. The CDR3 sequence is 15 residues long. This CDR3 is CASSAPQSLQETQYF. The CDR3 DNA reads as TGTGCCAGCAGTGCGCCCCAGAGCCTCCAAGAGACCCAGTACTTC.

The rearrangement uses TRBV5-1 and TRBJ2-1; TRBD2 is a possible D gene (6 bases). CDR3 length: 14 amino acids. Germline V gene sequence: CDR1 SGHRS, CDR2 YFSETQ. Trimming removed 3 bases at V and 5 bases at J, with 12 bases between. CDR3 coding DNA: TGCGCCAGCAGCTACAGTAGCGGTAACAATGAGCAGTTCTTC. This encodes CASSYSSGNNEQFF.

The chain is built from TRBV9 and TRBJ2-3; 9 nucleotides align to TRBD2. Per germline, CDR1 SGDLS and CDR2 YYNGEE. This CDR3 is 16 amino acids long. V gave up 2 bases and J gave up 2 bases; unmatched junction bases: 6. CDR3 sequence: CASSVLAGHNTDTQYF. The CDR3 nucleotides read TGTGCCAGCAGCGTGCTAGCGGGACACAACACAGATACGCAGTATTTT.